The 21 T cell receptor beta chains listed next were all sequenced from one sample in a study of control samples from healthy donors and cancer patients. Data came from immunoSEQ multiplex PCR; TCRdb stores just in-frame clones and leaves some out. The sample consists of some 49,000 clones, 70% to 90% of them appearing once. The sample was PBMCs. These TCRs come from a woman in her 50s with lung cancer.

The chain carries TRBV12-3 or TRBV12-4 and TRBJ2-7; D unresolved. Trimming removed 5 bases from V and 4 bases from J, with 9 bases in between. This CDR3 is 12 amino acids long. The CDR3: CASSRTVYEQYF. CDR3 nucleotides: TGTGCCAGCAGTCGGACGGTTTACGAGCAGTACTTC.

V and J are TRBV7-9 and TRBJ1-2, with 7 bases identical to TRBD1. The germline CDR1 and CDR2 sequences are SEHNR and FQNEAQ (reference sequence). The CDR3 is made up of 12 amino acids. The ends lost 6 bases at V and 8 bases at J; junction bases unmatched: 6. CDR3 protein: CASSTTGNGYTF. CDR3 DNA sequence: TGTGCCAGCAGTACGACAGGGAACGGCTACACCTTC.

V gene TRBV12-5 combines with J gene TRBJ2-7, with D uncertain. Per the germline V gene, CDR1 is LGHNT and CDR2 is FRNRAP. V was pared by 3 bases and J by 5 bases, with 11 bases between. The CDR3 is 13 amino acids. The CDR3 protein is CASGLRRGDEQYF. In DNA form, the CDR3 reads TGTGCTAGTGGTTTAAGGAGAGGTGACGAGCAGTACTTC.

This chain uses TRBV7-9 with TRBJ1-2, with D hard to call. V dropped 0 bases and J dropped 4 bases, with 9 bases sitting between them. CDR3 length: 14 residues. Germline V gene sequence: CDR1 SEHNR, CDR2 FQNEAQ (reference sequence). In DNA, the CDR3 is TGTGCCAGCAGCTTAGCAGGGCGCTCCTATGGCTACACCTTC. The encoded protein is CASSLAGRSYGYTF.

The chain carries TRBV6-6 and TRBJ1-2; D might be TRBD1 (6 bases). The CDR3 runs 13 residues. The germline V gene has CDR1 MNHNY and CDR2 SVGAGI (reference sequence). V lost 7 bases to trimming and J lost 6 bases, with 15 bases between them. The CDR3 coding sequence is TGTGCCAGCACGGAGTCGGGGGGCCATGGCTACACCTTC. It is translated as CASTESGGHGYTF.

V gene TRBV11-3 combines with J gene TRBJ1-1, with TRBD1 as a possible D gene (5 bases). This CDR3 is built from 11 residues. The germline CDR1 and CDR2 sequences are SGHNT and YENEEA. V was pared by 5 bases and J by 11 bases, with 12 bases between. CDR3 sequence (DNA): TGTGCCAGCAGCGAGGGGATAGGGGCTTTCTTT. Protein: CASSEGIGAFF.

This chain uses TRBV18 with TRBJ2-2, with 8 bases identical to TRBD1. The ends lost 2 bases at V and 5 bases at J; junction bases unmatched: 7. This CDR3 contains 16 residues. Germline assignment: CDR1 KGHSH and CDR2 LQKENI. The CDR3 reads CASSPYGQGLTGELFF. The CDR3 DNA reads TGTGCCAGCTCACCATACGGACAGGGTTTAACCGGGGAGCTGTTTTTT.

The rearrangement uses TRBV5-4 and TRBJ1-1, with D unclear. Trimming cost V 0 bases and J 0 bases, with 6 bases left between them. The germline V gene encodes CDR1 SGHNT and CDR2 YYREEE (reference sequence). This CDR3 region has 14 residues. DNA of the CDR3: TGTGCCAGCAGCTTGGGTGGGTTGAACACTGAAGCTTTCTTT. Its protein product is CASSLGGLNTEAFF.

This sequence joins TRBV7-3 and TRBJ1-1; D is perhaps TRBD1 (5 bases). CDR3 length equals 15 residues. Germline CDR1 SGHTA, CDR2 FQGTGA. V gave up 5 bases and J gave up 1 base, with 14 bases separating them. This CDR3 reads CASSLDSAKNTEAFF. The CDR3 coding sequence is TGTGCCAGCAGCCTCGACAGCGCCAAGAACACTGAAGCTTTCTTT.

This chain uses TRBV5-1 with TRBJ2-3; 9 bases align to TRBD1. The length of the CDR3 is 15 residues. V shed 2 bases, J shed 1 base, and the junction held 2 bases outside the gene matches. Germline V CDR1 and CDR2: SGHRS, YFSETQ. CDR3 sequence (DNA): TGCGCCAGCAGCTTCACAGGGGGCGGCACAGATACGCAGTATTTT. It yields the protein CASSFTGGGTDTQYF.

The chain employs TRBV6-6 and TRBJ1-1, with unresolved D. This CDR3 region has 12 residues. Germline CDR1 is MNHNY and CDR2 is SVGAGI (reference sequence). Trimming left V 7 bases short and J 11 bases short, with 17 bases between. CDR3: CASTNIEVVAFF. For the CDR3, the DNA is TGTGCCAGCACCAATATAGAGGTTGTGGCTTTCTTT.

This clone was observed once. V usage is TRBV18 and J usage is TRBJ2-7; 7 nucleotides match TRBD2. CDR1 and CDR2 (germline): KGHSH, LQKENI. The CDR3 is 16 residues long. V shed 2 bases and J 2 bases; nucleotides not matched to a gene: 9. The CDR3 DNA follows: TGTGCCAGCTCACCAATGATCCTAGCGGAGACCTACGAGCAGTACTTC. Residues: CASSPMILAETYEQYF.

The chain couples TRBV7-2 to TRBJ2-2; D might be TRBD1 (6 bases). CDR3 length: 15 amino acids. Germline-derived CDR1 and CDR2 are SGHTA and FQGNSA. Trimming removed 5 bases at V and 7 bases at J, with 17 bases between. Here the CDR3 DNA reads TGTGCCAGCAGCCTACTACAGGGAAATGGCGGGGAGCTGTTTTTT. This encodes CASSLLQGNGGELFF.

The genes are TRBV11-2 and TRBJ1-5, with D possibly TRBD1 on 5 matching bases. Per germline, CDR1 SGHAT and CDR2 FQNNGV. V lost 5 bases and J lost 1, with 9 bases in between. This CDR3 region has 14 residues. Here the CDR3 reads CASSQTASNQPQHF. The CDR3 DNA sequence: TGTGCCAGCAGCCAGACAGCAAGCAATCAGCCCCAGCATTTT.

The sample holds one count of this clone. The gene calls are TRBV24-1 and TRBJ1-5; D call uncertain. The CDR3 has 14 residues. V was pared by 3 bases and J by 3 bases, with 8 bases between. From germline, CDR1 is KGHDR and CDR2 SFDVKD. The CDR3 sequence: CATSDESYNQPQHF. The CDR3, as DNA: TGTGCCACCAGTGATGAGTCCTACAATCAGCCCCAGCATTTT.

The CDR3 loop is CASSLTATGSKEKLFF. CDR3 DNA sequence: TGTGCCAGCAGCTTGACCGCGACAGGGAGTAAAGAAAAACTGTTTTTT. This chain joins TRBV5-5 and TRBJ1-4, with TRBD1 matching 7 bases. The CDR3 covers 16 residues. Germline loops: CDR1 SGHKS, CDR2 YYEKEE (reference sequence). With V trimmed by 1 base and J by 8 bases, 11 bases remained unmatched.

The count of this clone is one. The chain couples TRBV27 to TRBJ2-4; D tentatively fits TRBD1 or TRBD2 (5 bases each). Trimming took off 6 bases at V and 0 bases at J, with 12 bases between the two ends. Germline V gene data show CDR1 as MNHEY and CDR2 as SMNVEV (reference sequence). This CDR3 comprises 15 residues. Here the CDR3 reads CASSPGTLAKNIQYF. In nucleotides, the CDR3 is TGTGCCAGCAGCCCAGGGACCCTAGCCAAAAACATTCAGTACTTC.

The CDR3 protein is CASSLDPRGDIQYF. CDR3 DNA sequence: TGCGCCAGCAGCTTGGACCCAAGGGGGGACATTCAGTACTTC. The chain is built from TRBV5-1 and TRBJ2-4; D assignment may be TRBD1 or TRBD2 (6 bases each). V shed 0 bases and J shed 8 bases, with 12 bases lying between them. Germline CDR1 SGHRS, CDR2 YFSETQ. The CDR3 consists of 14 residues.

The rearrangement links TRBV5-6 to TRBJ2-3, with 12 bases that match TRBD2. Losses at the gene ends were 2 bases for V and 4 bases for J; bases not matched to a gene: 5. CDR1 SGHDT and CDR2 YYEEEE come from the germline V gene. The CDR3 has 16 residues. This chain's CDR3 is CASSFASGGVADTQYF. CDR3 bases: TGTGCCAGCAGCTTTGCTAGCGGGGGGGTCGCAGATACGCAGTATTTT. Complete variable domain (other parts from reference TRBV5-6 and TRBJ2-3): DAGVTQSPTHLIKTRGQQVTLRCSPKSGHDTVSWYQQALGQGPQFIFQYYEEEERQRGNFPDRFSGHQFPNYSSELNVNALLLGDSALYLCASSFASGGVADTQYFGPGTRLTVL.

As DNA, the CDR3 is TGTGCCAGCTCACCTACGGGCATTAGCAATCAGCCCCAGCATTTT. Its protein product is CASSPTGISNQPQHF. The chain joins TRBV18 to TRBJ1-5; D remains ambiguous. The CDR3 has 15 amino acids. The V and J ends lost 3 bases and 0 bases respectively, with 9 bases between them. Germline values: CDR1 KGHSH, CDR2 LQKENI.

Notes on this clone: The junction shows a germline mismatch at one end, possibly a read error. The CDR3 reads CASSLTTGPKEGF. Here the CDR3 DNA reads TGTGCCAGCAGTCTTACGACAGGACCCAAGGAAGGCTTT. This chain connects TRBV6-5 to TRBJ1-1, with D possibly TRBD1 on 6 matching bases. The V gene's germline CDR1 is MNHEY and CDR2 SVGAGI. This CDR3 region has 13 residues.